The clone carrying this TCR beta chain showed up just a few times. The antigen is undetermined. This sample is part of a study of chemoradiotherapy in HPV16-positive cancers. Study conclusions and caveats: HPV-specific T cells were functionally defined from only a couple of HPV16-positive patients.

Measured with immunoSEQ multiplex PCR; TCRdb has only the in-frame clones, and not every one. Seen here are thousands of clones, about 74% observed once, and the top ten hold 15% to 20%. This receptor was identified in a human donor with HPV-associated anogenital cancer. The sequencing here drew on tumor tissue, taken from a patient who underwent chemoradiotherapy.

This CDR3 is CASRSGLAGGNTGELFF. In DNA form, the CDR3 reads TGTGCCAGCAGATCGGGACTAGCGGGGGGGAACACCGGGGAGCTGTTTTTT. The chain links TRBV5-4 to TRBJ2-2, with 15 bases aligning to TRBD2. Trimming removed 5 bases from V and 1 base from J; junction bases left unmatched: 3. Germline V gene lookup returns CDR1 SGHNT and CDR2 YYREEE (reference sequence). The CDR3 has 17 amino acids.